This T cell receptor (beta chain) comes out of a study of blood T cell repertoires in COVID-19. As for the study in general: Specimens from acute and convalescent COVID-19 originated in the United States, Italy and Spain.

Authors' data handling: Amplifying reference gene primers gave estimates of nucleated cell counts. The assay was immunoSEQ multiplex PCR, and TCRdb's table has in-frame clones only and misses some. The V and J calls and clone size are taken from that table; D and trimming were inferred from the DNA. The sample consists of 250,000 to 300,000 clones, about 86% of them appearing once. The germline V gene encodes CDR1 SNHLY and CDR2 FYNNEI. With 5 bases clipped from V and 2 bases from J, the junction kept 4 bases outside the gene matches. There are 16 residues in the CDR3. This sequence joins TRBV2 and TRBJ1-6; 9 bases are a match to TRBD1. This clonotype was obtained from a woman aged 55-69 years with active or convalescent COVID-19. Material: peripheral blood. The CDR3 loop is CASSWDRATYNSPLHF. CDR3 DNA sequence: TGTGCCAGCAGTTGGGACAGGGCTACCTATAATTCACCCCTCCACTTT.